This T cell receptor (beta chain) was obtained from a study of early T cells in non-severe SARS-CoV-2 infection. This clonotype was counted many times. TCRdb ran MiXCR on the 5' RACE reads and lists one entry per CDR3 protein. The sample has about 28,000 distinct CDR3 sequences, about 5% seen once. The CDR3 covers 14 residues. The V gene lost 5 bases and the J gene lost 7 bases, with 17 bases spanning the gap. Germline loops: CDR1 MNHEY, CDR2 SMNVEV (reference sequence). The receptor comes from an adult who was a healthcare worker with PCR-confirmed SARS-CoV-2 infection or an uninfected control (not recorded which). This specimen was whole blood, taken at baseline. The chain combines TRBV27 with TRBJ2-5; weak D call: TRBD1 (5 bases). CDR3 sequence reads: CASSLRANLGTQYF. CDR3 coding DNA: TGTGCCAGCAGTCTCAGGGCCAATTTGGGGACCCAGTACTTC.